The 25 T cell receptor beta chains given below trace back to one sample, sequenced in a study of T cell responses to AZD1222 COVID-19 vaccine. The protocol was immunoSEQ multiplex PCR, while the TCRdb copy is restricted to in-frame clones and leaves out a portion. The sample has roughly 99,000 clones, approximately 90% seen once. Sequences were derived from peripheral blood, sampled on day 0 of AZD1222 vaccination. Source of these receptors: an adult in good health.

This clone was observed a single time. This sequence joins TRBV2 and TRBJ1-5; perhaps TRBD1 as D (5 bases). V lost 4 bases and J lost 7, with 17 bases in between. Germline V gene sequence: CDR1 SNHLY, CDR2 FYNNEI. CDR3 length equals 15 residues. This CDR3 is CASSGGTQGDQPQHF. The CDR3 DNA reads as TGTGCCAGCAGTGGAGGGACCCAGGGAGACCAGCCCCAGCATTTT.

Worth noting for this clone: One end of the junction fails to match germline, which may point to a read error. This chain uses TRBV19 with TRBJ2-2; the match to TRBD1 covers 7 bases. The germline V gene has CDR1 LNHDA and CDR2 SQIVND (reference sequence). The CDR3 consists of 17 residues. The CDR3 nucleotides read TGTGCCAGTAGTACAACCGTGGACAGGACGAACACCGGGAAGCTGTTTTTT. This translates into CASSTTVDRTNTGKLFF.

V gene TRBV9 combines with J gene TRBJ1-4; the D is unclear. This CDR3 region has 16 residues. The V gene's germline CDR1 is SGDLS and CDR2 YYNGEE. V lost 0 bases to trimming and J lost 10 bases, with 19 bases between them. The CDR3 loop is CASSVARSLGVGKLFF. The CDR3 coding sequence is TGTGCCAGCAGCGTAGCTAGAAGCCTCGGGGTGGGAAAACTGTTTTTT.

The chain has TRBV6-5 and TRBJ1-6; D may be TRBD1 (6 bases). The length of the CDR3 is 15 residues. Germline V gives CDR1 MNHEY, CDR2 SVGAGI. Trimming took 6 bases from V and 0 from J, leaving 9 bases between them. The CDR3 reads CASSQGSSYNSPLHF. The CDR3 DNA is TGTGCCAGCAGCCAGGGGAGCTCCTATAATTCACCCCTCCACTTT.

The chain is built from TRBV10-3 and TRBJ1-5; D may be TRBD1 (5 bases). V lost 11 bases and J lost 7, with 18 bases in between. The CDR3 has 13 amino acids. Germline V gives CDR1 ENHRY, CDR2 SYGVKD. The CDR3 DNA reads TGTGCCTCCAAGGGCAGGGAAGACCAGCCCCAGCATTTT. It specifies CASKGREDQPQHF.

V gene TRBV29-1 combines with J gene TRBJ2-3; TRBD2 is a possible D gene (5 bases). The V end was cut by 0 bases, the J end by 0 bases, with 16 bases between. Germline V CDR1 and CDR2: SQVTM, ANQGSEA. The CDR3 is 17 residues long. The CDR3 sequence: CSVEDIQDGVSTDTQYF. The DNA for the CDR3 is TGCAGCGTTGAAGATATCCAAGACGGGGTCAGCACAGATACGCAGTATTTT.

The rearrangement links TRBV14 to TRBJ1-5; D is perhaps TRBD1 (6 bases). Germline lookup yields CDR1 SGHDN and CDR2 FVKESK. The CDR3 runs 13 residues. Between the trimmed V and J ends, which lost 4 bases and 4 bases, there was a span of 8 bases. This CDR3 reads CASSRGGNQPQHF. The CDR3 DNA reads as TGTGCCAGCAGCCGAGGGGGTAATCAGCCCCAGCATTTT.

The V gene is TRBV18, the J gene TRBJ1-2; 7 positions match TRBD1. Germline assignment: CDR1 KGHSH and CDR2 LQKENI. V shed 1 base and J 4 bases; nucleotides not matched to a gene: 18. This CDR3 is built from 19 residues. The DNA for the CDR3 is TGTGCCAGCTCACCACTCAGACAGGGTTCGGTGGCTCCTTCCTATGGCTACACCTTC. Amino acids: CASSPLRQGSVAPSYGYTF.

This chain links TRBV28 with TRBJ2-2, with TRBD1 matching 9 bases. V trimming: 5 bases; J trimming: 5 bases; junction bases outside the gene matches: 6. The germline V gene has CDR1 MDHEN and CDR2 SYDVKM. The CDR3 consists of 15 residues. The CDR3 DNA reads as TGTGCCAGCAGTCCCAACAGGGGGCTGACCGGGGAGCTGTTTTTT. It encodes CASSPNRGLTGELFF. Together with reference TRBV28 and TRBJ2-2, the CDR3 gives the full variable domain: DVKVTQSSRYLVKRTGEKVFLECVQDMDHENMFWYRQDPGLGLRLIYFSYDVKMKEKGDIPEGYSVSREKKERFSLILESASTNQTSMYLCASSPNRGLTGELFFGEGSRLTVL.

This clone was recorded only once. The gene calls are TRBV12-3 or TRBV12-4 and TRBJ2-3; D unresolved. The CDR3 consists of 10 residues. V lost 10 bases to trimming and J lost 4 bases, with 6 bases between them. The DNA for the CDR3 is TGTGCCACCGGACCAGATACGCAGTATTTT. Translated: CATGPDTQYF.

V and J are TRBV2 and TRBJ1-2; 9 bases are a match to TRBD1. V trimming: 6 bases; J trimming: 8 bases; junction bases outside the gene matches: 10. Germline loops: CDR1 SNHLY, CDR2 FYNNEI. The CDR3 contains 14 residues. Here the CDR3 reads CASREPGQGRGYTF. The CDR3 DNA reads TGTGCCAGCAGGGAGCCGGGACAGGGACGCGGCTACACCTTC.

This chain uses TRBV5-1 with TRBJ1-2, with TRBD1 matching over 8 bases. The length of the CDR3 is 12 residues. Germline V gene data show CDR1 as SGHRS and CDR2 as YFSETQ. Trimming at V came to 4 bases and at J to 6 bases, leaving 2 bases not matched to a gene. The CDR3 nucleotides read TGCGCCAGCAGCATGGACAGGGATGGCTACACCTTC. Translating it yields CASSMDRDGYTF.

The J gene is TRBJ2-5, the V gene TRBV7-3; no firm D call. Germline CDR1 reads SGHTA; CDR2 reads FQGTGA. This CDR3 contains 14 residues. V lost 5 bases to trimming and J lost 1 base, with 11 bases between them. In DNA form, the CDR3 reads TGTGCCAGCAGCGCACTGAACCTCCAAGAGACCCAGTACTTC. The encoded protein is CASSALNLQETQYF.

V usage is TRBV12-3 or TRBV12-4 and J usage is TRBJ2-3; D is undetermined. There are 12 residues in the CDR3. V gave up 1 base and J gave up 10 bases, with 9 bases separating them. The CDR3 loop reads CASSLGLVAQYF. The CDR3 DNA reads TGTGCCAGCAGTTTAGGGCTAGTCGCGCAGTATTTT.

This clone is a singleton in its sample. The J gene is TRBJ1-5, the V gene TRBV2; D not resolved. Germline CDR1 is SNHLY and CDR2 is FYNNEI. V gave up 3 bases and J gave up 1 base, with 4 bases separating them. The CDR3 totals 13 residues. In nucleotides, the CDR3 is TGTGCCAGCAGTGATCAGAGCAATCAGCCCCAGCATTTT. Amino acids: CASSDQSNQPQHF.

V gene TRBV27 combines with J gene TRBJ1-5; no clear D. CDR3 length equals 20 residues. Trimming removed 1 base at V and 0 bases at J, with 22 bases between. Germline V gene lookup returns CDR1 MNHEY and CDR2 SMNVEV (reference sequence). CDR3 in amino acids: CASSLYPPHTDYYSNQPQHF. CDR3 nucleotide sequence: TGTGCCAGCAGTTTATATCCCCCACATACAGATTACTATAGCAATCAGCCCCAGCATTTT.

The rearrangement links TRBV4-1 to TRBJ2-3; D gene uncertain. The CDR3 runs 12 residues. Germline lookup yields CDR1 MGHRA and CDR2 YSYEKL. The germline V and J ends were trimmed by 3 bases and 6 bases, with 7 bases remaining between them. Here the CDR3 reads CASSHFEDTQYF. The CDR3 nucleotides read TGCGCCAGCAGCCACTTCGAGGATACGCAGTATTTT.

This rearrangement joins TRBV10-3 to TRBJ2-7; D unresolved. Germline V gene lookup returns CDR1 ENHRY and CDR2 SYGVKD. The CDR3 sequence is 12 residues long. Between the trimmed V and J ends, which lost 0 bases and 6 bases, there was a span of 6 bases. CDR3 region: CAISESVGEQYF. The CDR3 nucleotides are TGTGCCATCAGTGAGTCAGTCGGCGAGCAGTACTTC.

With respect to this clone: Sequence at one end of the junction differs from germline and may be a read error. The chain links TRBV3-1 (or the pseudogene TRBV3-2) to TRBJ2-7; D unresolved. CDR3 length: 15 amino acids. Germline CDR1 is LGHDT and CDR2 is YNNKEL (reference sequence). As DNA, the CDR3 is TGTGCCAGCACCCAAGATAGGGTAGCTAGGCCCGAGCAGTACTTC. It is translated as CASTQDRVARPEQYF.

V gene TRBV6-5 combines with J gene TRBJ2-7; 11 bases fit TRBD2. Losses at the gene ends were 6 bases for V and 4 bases for J; bases not matched to a gene: 8. The CDR3 spans 15 residues. Germline V gene lookup returns CDR1 MNHEY and CDR2 SVGAGI. CDR3 DNA: TGTGCCAGCAGCCGATCTCGACTAGCGGGGTACGAGCAGTACTTC. Translated, it gives CASSRSRLAGYEQYF.

The rearrangement links TRBV9 to TRBJ1-2; TRBD1 matches 9 bases. Trimming removed 5 bases from V and 10 bases from J; junction bases left unmatched: 6. CDR1 is SGDLS, CDR2 YYNGEE, per germline. This CDR3 has 12 residues. CDR3 bases: TGTGCCAGCAGTACCTACAGGGGGCCCTACACCTTC. It is translated as CASSTYRGPYTF. The full variable domain, completed using reference TRBV9 and TRBJ1-2, is DSGVTQTPKHLITATGQRVTLRCSPRSGDLSVYWYQQSLDQGLQFLIQYYNGEERAKGNILERFSAQQFPDLHSELNLSSLELGDSALYFCASSTYRGPYTFGSGTRLTVV.

The DNA for the CDR3 is TGTGCCAGCTGGGTACAGGGAGGGTCCTACGAGCAGTACTTC. Its protein product is CASWVQGGSYEQYF. This chain links TRBV6-5 with TRBJ2-7, with D possibly matching TRBD2 (7 bases). Germline CDR1 reads MNHEY; CDR2 reads SVGAGI. The length of the CDR3 is 14 residues. V lost 8 bases and J lost 1, with 15 bases in between.

The J gene is TRBJ1-1, the V gene TRBV5-1; 9 bases align to TRBD1. Germline lookup yields CDR1 SGHRS and CDR2 YFSETQ. The junction had 7 bases not matched to a gene; V was cut back by 7 bases and J by 3 bases. This CDR3 contains 14 residues. The CDR3 bases are TGCGCCAGCCGAAGGGGACAGGGTGACACTGAAGCTTTCTTT. It encodes CASRRGQGDTEAFF. The full variable domain, with the rest looked up from reference TRBV5-1 and TRBJ1-1, is KAGVTQTPRYLIKTRGQQVTLSCSPISGHRSVSWYQQTPGQGLQFLFEYFSETQRNKGNFPGRFSGRQFSNSRSEMNVSTLELGDSALYLCASRRGQGDTEAFFGQGTRLTVV.

This chain uses TRBV19 with TRBJ1-2; D gene unclear. V gave up 4 bases and J gave up 7 bases, with 13 bases separating them. Germline V gene lookup returns CDR1 LNHDA and CDR2 SQIVND (reference sequence). The length of the CDR3 is 13 residues. CDR3 coding DNA: TGTGCCAGTAGTAAAGACAAACTCGGTGGCTACACCTTC. As protein: CASSKDKLGGYTF. The full variable domain, in which reference TRBV19 and TRBJ1-2 provide the parts outside the CDR3, is DGGITQSPKYLFRKEGQNVTLSCEQNLNHDAMYWYRQDPGQGLRLIYYSQIVNDFQKGDIAEGYSVSREKKESFPLTVTSAQKNPTAFYLCASSKDKLGGYTFGSGTRLTVV.

This sequence joins TRBV9 and TRBJ1-2; tentatively, D is TRBD1 (5 bases). V was pared by 4 bases and J by 7 bases, with 14 bases between. Germline CDR1 and CDR2: SGDLS and YYNGEE. The CDR3 covers 13 residues. CDR3: CASSPLLGGGYTF. In DNA, the CDR3 is TGTGCCAGCAGCCCCCTCCTGGGGGGTGGCTACACCTTC.